Sequencing of this TCR beta chain was carried out in a study of identical twins. This clonotype appeared a few times. Its antigen is undetermined. Study-wide findings and caveats: Shared out-of-frame alpha sequences (those common to twins) showed excess low generation probability. Out-of-frame TCR alpha sharing observed in monozygotic twins exceeded model estimates. Analyses of zero insertions could be partly confounded by invariant MAIT and iNKT cells.

TCRdb redid the calling of the 5' RACE reads with MiXCR, one entry per CDR3 protein. This table has fewer than 350,000 distinct CDR3 sequences, about 8.9% appearing once. The same sample was also used in a study of yellow fever vaccine responses in identical twins. As that study records: The T cell response to vaccination in identical twins was reportedly partly convergent and partly personalized.

This clonotype originated in a woman aged 18 to 35 in good health. Source material: memory (CD45RO+) T cells sorted from blood.

CDR3 bases: TGTGCCAGCAGTTTCTTGCGGGGTCCTCTCGTCGGCACAGATACGCAGTATTTT. Its translation: CASSFLRGPLVGTDTQYF. This chain joins TRBV28 and TRBJ2-3; possibly TRBD2 for D (6 bases). This CDR3 is built from 18 residues. CDR1 MDHEN and CDR2 SYDVKM come from the germline V gene. Trimming took off 3 bases at V and 1 base at J, with 20 bases between the two ends.